This is a list of T cell receptor beta chains from one sample in a study of T cell changes during pregnancy in multiple sclerosis. TCRdb's copy holds only in-frame clones and misses some; the assay was immunoSEQ multiplex PCR. This sample has tens of thousands of clones; roughly 91% occur once, and the top ten carry around 0.41%. The input for sequencing was CD4+ T cells from peripheral blood mononuclear cells, taken in the second trimester of pregnancy. These receptors were collected from a female donor with multiple sclerosis, enrolled in a pregnancy study. Each CDR3 is given with its conserved first and last residue. Each record gives: J gene, D gene, V gene, clone size, CDR3 DNA, CDR3 protein. The D gene is left open where the match is weak. The listing skips clone size in some rows; elsewhere it reads once, few, many or a size class.

TRBJ2-7 | . | TRBV9 | . | TGTGCCAGCAGCGTAGTTTCGCATAGCTACGAGCAGTACTTC | CASSVVSHSYEQYF
TRBJ2-3 | TRBD2 | TRBV7-3 | . | TGTGCCAGCAGCGCCGGGACTAGCGGTTTTCGGGGCACAGATACGCAGTATTTT | CASSAGTSGFRGTDTQYF
TRBJ2-5 | TRBD1 | TRBV5-4 | . | TGTGCCAGTTCGACAGGGGCTAGTTGGGAGACCCAGTACTTC | CASSTGASWETQYF
TRBJ2-7 | TRBD1 | TRBV6-1 | once | TGTGCCAGCAGGGTCGGACAGGCCTACGAGCAGTACTTC | CASRVGQAYEQYF
TRBJ2-2 | . | TRBV19 | . | TGTGCCAGTAGTCGACGGGTGAACACCGGGGAGCTGTTTTTT | CASSRRVNTGELFF
TRBJ2-7 | . | TRBV7-9 | . | TGTGCCAGCAGCTTTGGGGGGTCAAGCTACGAGCAGTACTTC | CASSFGGSSYEQYF
TRBJ2-1 | . | TRBV30 | . | TGTGCCTGGAGTGGAAGCGCTTCCTACAATGAGCAGTTCTTC | CAWSGSASYNEQFF
TRBJ2-5 | . | TRBV5-1 | . | TGCGCCAGCAGAAGGGACCAGGGGAAAGAGACCCAGTACTTC | CASRRDQGKETQYF
TRBJ1-4 | TRBD1 | TRBV7-9 | once | TGTGCCAGCAGTTACAGGGGTAATGAAAAACTGTTTTTT | CASSYRGNEKLFF
TRBJ1-1 | . | TRBV10-1 | once | TGCGCCAGCCAGGCCGGGGACACTGAAGCTTTCTTT | CASQAGDTEAFF
TRBJ2-7 | TRBD2 | TRBV28 | . | TGTGCCAGCAGTTTACCAAGACTAGCGGGAAGAGAGCAGTACTTC | CASSLPRLAGREQYF
TRBJ1-1 | TRBD1 | TRBV9 | . | TGTGCCAGCACCGTAACCGGGACAGGGGAAGCTTTCTTT | CASTVTGTGEAFF
TRBJ1-2 | . | TRBV5-1 | . | TGCGCCAGCACTACCGGGACAAAGTATGGCTACACCTTC | CASTTGTKYGYTF
TRBJ1-5 | . | TRBV28 | once | TGTGCCAGCAGGGTGGGGGGTTATCAGCCCCAGCATTTT | CASRVGGYQPQHF
TRBJ2-1 | TRBD1 | TRBV19 | . | TGTGCCAGTAGTATAGTGGCGGGACAGGGGTTCCATGAGCAGTTCTTC | CASSIVAGQGFHEQFF
TRBJ2-7 | TRBD1 | TRBV28 | . | TGTGCCAGCAGTGTCTTGACAGGGCTTAAGAGGGAGCAGTACTTC | CASSVLTGLKREQYF
TRBJ2-1 | TRBD2 | TRBV27 | . | TGTGCCAGCAGTTTTCAGGGACTAGGGAACAATGAGCAGTTCTTC | CASSFQGLGNNEQFF
TRBJ2-1 | TRBD1 | TRBV10-3 | . | TGTGCCTCCCATGCGGACAGGGGGTACGATGAGCAGTTCTTC | CASHADRGYDEQFF
TRBJ2-2 | . | TRBV30 | . | TGTGCCTGGACGGGTCTGAACACCGGGGAGCTGTTTTTT | CAWTGLNTGELFF
TRBJ1-2 | TRBD1 | TRBV5-4 | . | TGTGCCAGCAGCCAAGGGGACAGCTCTAACTATGGCTACACCTTC | CASSQGDSSNYGYTF
TRBJ2-3 | TRBD2 | TRBV12-5 | . | TGTGCTAGTGGTCAAGGACTAGCGGGTAAAAGCACAGATACGCAGTATTTT | CASGQGLAGKSTDTQYF
TRBJ1-4 | TRBD1 | TRBV4-1 | . | TGCGCCAGCAGTCCCCGACAGGGTCTTGAAAAACTGTTTTTT | CASSPRQGLEKLFF
TRBJ1-1 | . | TRBV9 | . | TGTGCCAGCAGCGTAGCCCTAAGCAGGGCAGACACTGAAGCTTTCTTT | CASSVALSRADTEAFF
TRBJ2-7 | . | TRBV6-6 | . | TGTGCCAGCAGTACAAGGGGAAGAGGCTCCTACGAGCAGTACTTC | CASSTRGRGSYEQYF
TRBJ2-1 | TRBD2 | TRBV19 | . | TGTGCCAGTAGTGACCTCAGCGGGAGGGCCTACAATGAGCAGTTCTTC | CASSDLSGRAYNEQFF
TRBJ1-2 | TRBD1 | TRBV4-1 | . | TGCGCCAGCAGCCAAGATATTAACAGGGGGTCGTACGGCTACACCTTC | CASSQDINRGSYGYTF
TRBJ1-1 | TRBD1 | TRBV7-9 | few | TGTGCCAGCAGCCCGGACAGGGGAAGCTTCACTGAAGCTTTCTTT | CASSPDRGSFTEAFF
TRBJ2-5 | TRBD1 | TRBV7-3 | . | TGTGCCAGCAGCACGGGACAGGGTAAAGAGACCCAGTACTTC | CASSTGQGKETQYF
TRBJ2-5 | TRBD2 | TRBV5-1 | . | TGCGCCAGCAGCACAGGCGGGAGAAAGACCCAGTACTTC | CASSTGGRKTQYF
TRBJ1-2 | . | TRBV2 | few | TGTGCCAGCACCTCCGGGAGGGGGGGTTATGGCTACACCTTC | CASTSGRGGYGYTF
TRBJ1-4 | TRBD1 | TRBV7-8 | . | TGTGCCAGCAGCCATCGGGGACAGGGGCGAGAAAAACTGTTTTTT | CASSHRGQGREKLFF
TRBJ1-3 | . | TRBV19 | . | TGTGCCAGTAGTATAAGGGGTCCTGGAAACACCATATATTTT | CASSIRGPGNTIYF
TRBJ1-3 | . | TRBV19 | . | TGTGCCAGCGAACTACAGGCCTCTGGAAACACCATATATTTT | CASELQASGNTIYF
TRBJ2-3 | . | TRBV5-5 | . | TGTGCCAGCAGCTTGCTCCCGAGTGCGACAGATACGCAGTATTTT | CASSLLPSATDTQYF
TRBJ2-3 | . | TRBV5-1 | . | TGCGCCAGCAGCTCGGTCGTTGATGATACGCAGTATTTT | CASSSVVDDTQYF
TRBJ2-7 | TRBD2 | TRBV29-1 | few | TGCAGCGCCCTGGGACTAGCGGGTTACGAGCAGTACTTC | CSALGLAGYEQYF
TRBJ2-7 | . | TRBV6-5 | . | TGTGCCAGCAGTTACTCGGGGCAGGGGCACCGAAGCGAGCAGTACTTC | CASSYSGQGHRSEQYF
TRBJ2-7 | TRBD1 | TRBV5-1 | . | TGCGCCAGCAGCTCAAGACAGGGGGATTACGAGCAGTACTTC | CASSSRQGDYEQYF